The clone carrying this T cell receptor beta chain was detected ten times or more. These data are taken from a study of CD8+CD57+ T cells in acquired aplastic anemia. Study in general: CD4+ and CD8+ cells, once sorted, gave DNA averaging around 3.4 ug.

It was patients with CD8+CD57+ cell expansion by flow cytometry who were chosen for sequencing. There were no patients without severe acquired aplastic anemia. The blood sampling took place in patients who had so far received no therapy. CDR3 and TCR beta VDJ profiling relied on a genomic DNA template. TCRdb re-called the reads with MiXCR, one entry per CDR3 protein. The data hold about 180,000 distinct CDR3 sequences, with roughly 50% observed a single time. Trimming cost V 2 bases and J 0 bases, with 8 bases left between them. Germline CDR1 is SGDLS and CDR2 is YYNGEE. This CDR3 is 14 amino acids long.

This TCR was sampled from a human donor with aplastic anemia. The chain combines TRBV9 with TRBJ1-2; D is possibly TRBD1 (5 bases). Material for sequencing was sorted CD4+, CD8+, or CD8+CD57+ T cells (not recorded which) from PBMCs. The CDR3 loop is CASSVGAPNYGYTF. The CDR3 bases are TGTGCCAGCAGCGTTGGGGCACCTAACTATGGCTACACCTTC.